The source of this TCR beta chain is a study of beta chain features in type 1 diabetes. Across the study: All samples together contributed 100 million to 120 million sorted cells for examination.

Looked up from germline, CDR1 is SGHVS and CDR2 is FQNEAQ. V was clipped by 5 bases and J by 4 bases; unmatched bases: 10. This CDR3 has 17 amino acids. This clone was counted between two and nine times. Investigators reverse transcribed all isolated RNA, so they sequenced expressed TCRB transcripts. Assay: immunoSEQ multiplex PCR; the TCRdb copy retains only in-frame clones and omits some. The table shows about 450,000 clones, with approximately 10% occurring only once. The TCR comes from a woman in her late teens or twenties in good health. Specimen: naive CD4+ T cells from blood. The chain is built from TRBV7-8 and TRBJ2-1; TRBD2 matches at 11 bases. This CDR3 is CASSLVRTSGGYNEQFF. DNA of the CDR3: TGTGCCAGCAGCCTAGTCCGCACTAGCGGGGGATACAATGAGCAGTTCTTC.